Listed here are 28 T cell receptor beta chains from one sample, sequenced in a study of cytomegalovirus exposure and HLA in healthy donors. The PCR used 60 Vbeta and 13 Jbeta primers. Sequencing was performed with immunoSEQ multiplex PCR; in TCRdb, only in-frame clones are kept and a portion is missing. The sample includes over 150,000 clones, around 80% of them seen just once. Sequenced input: PBMCs. Receptors originate from a woman aged 45-65 years in good health and CMV-seropositive.

The chain combines TRBV5-1 with TRBJ1-4, with TRBD1 matching 7 bases. Germline CDR1 SGHRS, CDR2 YFSETQ. The CDR3 is made up of 14 amino acids. Trimming removed 4 bases from V and 4 bases from J; junction bases left unmatched: 4. The CDR3 sequence: CASSPGTVNEKLFF. For the CDR3, the DNA is TGCGCCAGCAGCCCTGGGACAGTTAATGAAAAACTGTTTTTT.

The V and J genes are TRBV6-6 and TRBJ1-1; the match to TRBD1 covers 7 bases. Looked up from germline, CDR1 is MNHNY and CDR2 is SVGAGI (reference sequence). The CDR3 totals 14 residues. Trimming cost V 5 bases and J 4 bases; bases outside gene matches: 7. Here the CDR3 DNA reads TGTGCCAGCAGTCCACCGGGACAGCGCACTGAAGCTTTCTTT. It yields the protein CASSPPGQRTEAFF.

CDR3 sequence (DNA): TGTGCCAGCAGGATGGGAGTTACCCGTAATTCACCCCTCCACTTT. This codes for CASRMGVTRNSPLHF. The V call is TRBV28, the J call TRBJ1-6; D remains ambiguous. V lost 6 bases and J 6 bases, leaving 15 bases between the germline ends. CDR1 MDHEN and CDR2 SYDVKM come from the germline V gene. This CDR3 has 15 amino acids.

This clone was recorded once. This rearrangement joins TRBV19 to TRBJ1-1, with no clear D. This CDR3 is built from 13 residues. V lost 3 bases and J lost 1, with 6 bases in between. Germline V gene sequence: CDR1 LNHDA, CDR2 SQIVND (reference sequence). CDR3 loop: CASSIGENTEAFF. DNA of the CDR3: TGTGCCAGTAGTATTGGAGAGAACACTGAAGCTTTCTTT.

V usage is TRBV27 and J usage is TRBJ2-5, with 7 positions matching TRBD1. The better agreement between TRBJ2-7 and the DNA end casts doubt on the J call. The CDR3 totals 15 residues. Germline lookup yields CDR1 MNHEY and CDR2 SMNVEV (reference sequence). The CDR3: CASSLSGGLSYEQYF. As DNA, the CDR3 is TGTGCCAGCAGTTTATCAGGGGGCTTATCCTACGAGCAGTACTTC.

The V gene is TRBV14, the J gene TRBJ2-2, with 9 nucleotides matching TRBD1. V was pared by 6 bases and J by 5 bases, with 10 bases of the junction left unmatched. Germline V lookup: CDR1 SGHDN, CDR2 FVKESK. The CDR3 is 16 amino acids. The CDR3 is CASRPTGTGITGELFF. Written as DNA, the CDR3 is TGTGCCAGCAGACCCACCGGGACAGGGATTACCGGGGAGCTGTTTTTT. The full variable domain, completed using reference TRBV14 and TRBJ2-2, is EAGVTQFPSHSVIEKGQTVTLRCDPISGHDNLYWYRRVMGKEIKFLLHFVKESKQDESGMPNNRFLAERTGGTYSTLKVQPAELEDSGVYFCASRPTGTGITGELFFGEGSRLTVL.

This clone appeared a single time. The chain couples TRBV11-2 to TRBJ2-5; 9 nucleotides agree with TRBD1. CDR3 length: 13 amino acids. Germline values: CDR1 SGHAT, CDR2 FQNNGV. V lost 5 bases to trimming and J lost 4 bases; unmatched junction nucleotides: 2. Here the CDR3 reads CASSLDRGETQYF. The CDR3 DNA reads TGTGCCAGCAGCCTGGACAGGGGAGAGACCCAGTACTTC.

The V call is TRBV7-3, the J call TRBJ2-1; 9 nucleotides line up with TRBD2. The CDR3 sequence is 15 residues long. CDR1 is SGHTA and CDR2 is FQGTGA in the germline V gene. Trimming at V came to 1 base and at J to 5 bases, leaving 3 bases not matched to a gene. Written as DNA, the CDR3 is TGTGCCAGCAGCTTAAGGCGGGGGGGAAACAATGAGCAGTTCTTC. This gives the protein CASSLRRGGNNEQFF.

The V and J genes are TRBV11-3 and TRBJ2-1; 8 nucleotides agree with TRBD2. Germline V gives CDR1 SGHNT, CDR2 YENEEA. The V gene end was trimmed by 5 bases and the J gene end by 5 bases; junction bases not matched to a gene: 8. The CDR3 sequence is 15 residues long. The CDR3: CASSRGLALNNEQFF. The CDR3 region has the DNA TGTGCCAGCAGCCGCGGACTAGCCTTAAACAATGAGCAGTTCTTC.

This clone came up a few times. The rearrangement joins TRBV27 to TRBJ1-5; 11 bases align to TRBD1. Losses at the gene ends were 5 bases for V and 7 bases for J; bases not matched to a gene: 10. This CDR3 has 16 amino acids. Looked up from germline, CDR1 is MNHEY and CDR2 is SMNVEV (reference sequence). CDR3 coding DNA: TGTGCCAGCAGTCCATCCCGGGGACAGGGGGGGCAGCCCCAGCATTTT. Its translation is CASSPSRGQGGQPQHF.

This clone appeared a few times. The chain links TRBV19 to TRBJ1-5; no reliable D call. The germline V and J ends were trimmed by 3 bases and 2 bases, with 14 bases remaining between them. There are 16 residues in the CDR3. Germline V gene lookup returns CDR1 LNHDA and CDR2 SQIVND (reference sequence). The CDR3 sequence: CASSMFGEGGNQPQHF. The DNA for the CDR3 is TGTGCCAGTAGTATGTTCGGGGAGGGAGGCAATCAGCCCCAGCATTTT.

The chain carries TRBV7-2 and TRBJ1-1, with 9 bases lining up with TRBD1. CDR1 is SGHTA, CDR2 FQGNSA, per germline. The CDR3 runs to 17 residues. The V segment lost 1 base and the J segment 1 base; nucleotides outside the gene matches: 7. Written as DNA, the CDR3 is TGTGCCAGCAGCTTAGTCCCGGGACAGGGAACGAACACTGAAGCTTTCTTT. Residues: CASSLVPGQGTNTEAFF. The full variable domain, in which reference TRBV7-2 and TRBJ1-1 provide the parts outside the CDR3, is GAGVSQSPSNKVTEKGKDVELRCDPISGHTALYWYRQSLGQGLEFLIYFQGNSAPDKSGLPSDRFSAERTGGSVSTLTIQRTQQEDSAVYLCASSLVPGQGTNTEAFFGQGTRLTVV.

The chain employs TRBV9 and TRBJ2-1; D gene ambiguous. This CDR3 has 12 amino acids. Per the germline V gene, CDR1 is SGDLS and CDR2 is YYNGEE. Deletions cut 4 bases from V and 5 bases from J, with 7 bases between. The CDR3 nucleotides are TGTGCCAGCAGCCCCGCGGACAATGAGCAGTTCTTC. Translated, it gives CASSPADNEQFF.

The chain links TRBV14 to TRBJ2-5, with D maybe TRBD1 (7 bases). Germline CDR1 is SGHDN and CDR2 is FVKESK. The CDR3 runs to 14 residues. With 4 bases removed from V and 7 bases from J, the gap between germline ends came to 16 bases. In DNA, the CDR3 is TGTGCCAGCAGCCTCACCCGACAGGGAGGGACCCAGTACTTC. Translation gives CASSLTRQGGTQYF.

The rearrangement joins TRBV14 to TRBJ2-7; 9 bases are shared with TRBD1. V trimming: 4 bases; J trimming: 6 bases; junction bases outside the gene matches: 7. The CDR3 totals 14 residues. Germline V gene sequence: CDR1 SGHDN, CDR2 FVKESK. CDR3 sequence reads: CASSRRTGGGEQYF. The CDR3 DNA reads as TGTGCCAGCAGCCGACGTACAGGGGGCGGCGAGCAGTACTTC.

This clone was detected only a few times. This rearrangement joins TRBV7-9 to TRBJ2-5; 8 bases match TRBD1. The CDR3 covers 13 residues. With 5 bases clipped from V and 5 bases from J, the junction kept 4 bases outside the gene matches. Germline CDR1 reads SEHNR; CDR2 reads FQNEAQ (reference sequence). CDR3 loop: CASSGQGLETQYF. The DNA for the CDR3 is TGTGCCAGCAGCGGACAGGGACTGGAGACCCAGTACTTC.

The gene calls are TRBV5-1 and TRBJ1-3; 9 nucleotides line up with TRBD1. The length of the CDR3 is 17 residues. Germline loops: CDR1 SGHRS, CDR2 YFSETQ. Trimming took 4 bases from V and 0 from J; bases not matched to a gene: 8. This CDR3 reads CASSIEYRGLSGNTIYF. The CDR3 DNA sequence: TGCGCCAGCAGCATCGAATACAGGGGGCTCTCTGGAAACACCATATATTTT.

The chain is built from TRBV27 and TRBJ1-4; D gene unclear. CDR1 and CDR2 from the germline V gene are MNHEY and SMNVEV (reference sequence). The length of the CDR3 is 15 residues. Trimming removed 5 bases from V and 7 bases from J, with 17 bases in between. CDR3 DNA sequence: TGTGCCAGCAGTGGGCATGCCGGCTGGGCTGAAAAACTGTTTTTT. Translating gives CASSGHAGWAEKLFF. Full variable domain (remainder filled in from reference TRBV27 and TRBJ1-4): EAQVTQNPRYLITVTGKKLTVTCSQNMNHEYMSWYRQDPGLGLRQIYYSMNVEVTDKGDVPEGYKVSRKEKRNFPLILESPSPNQTSLYFCASSGHAGWAEKLFFGSGTQLSVL.

A word on this clone: The junction differs from germline at one of its ends, possibly a read error. This rearrangement joins TRBV7-7 to TRBJ1-1; D ambiguous. This CDR3 has 13 residues. Germline V CDR1 and CDR2: SSHAT, FNYEAQ (reference sequence). The CDR3 region is CASSLLEGTEAFF. In nucleotides, the CDR3 is TGTGCTAGCAGCTTACTGGAGGGCACTGAAGCTTTCTTT.

This clone was observed once. J is TRBJ1-5 and V is TRBV7-2, with 9 bases matching TRBD1. V trimming: 5 bases; J trimming: 5 bases; junction bases outside the gene matches: 4. The CDR3 is 14 residues long. Germline CDR1 and CDR2: SGHTA and FQGNSA. The CDR3 region is CASSPDRGDQPQHF. DNA for the CDR3: TGTGCCAGCAGCCCTGACAGGGGGGATCAGCCCCAGCATTTT.

This rearrangement joins TRBV5-4 to TRBJ2-5; TRBD1 is a possible D gene (5 bases). The DNA end favors TRBJ2-7, so the J call may be wrong. The CDR3 runs 12 residues. Per germline, CDR1 SGHNT and CDR2 YYREEE (reference sequence). CDR3 sequence reads: CASSLQGGEQYF. DNA of the CDR3: TGTGCCAGCAGCCTGCAGGGTGGCGAGCAGTACTTC.

This sequence joins TRBV29-1 and TRBJ1-1, with 8 bases lining up with TRBD1. CDR1 is SQVTM, CDR2 ANQGSEA, per germline. This CDR3 spans 12 amino acids. Germline trimming cut 2 bases from V and 10 bases from J; bases unmatched to any gene: 6. CDR3 nucleotide sequence: TGCAGCGTTGAAAGACAGGGGTTAAGAGCTTTCTTT. As protein: CSVERQGLRAFF.

The rearrangement joins TRBV9 to TRBJ1-4; D is undetermined. Between the trimmed V and J ends, which lost 4 bases and 8 bases, there was a span of 12 bases. Per the germline V gene, CDR1 is SGDLS and CDR2 is YYNGEE. This CDR3 contains 13 residues. This chain's CDR3 is CASSPRTGEKLFF. The CDR3 coding sequence is TGTGCCAGCAGCCCCCGGACTGGCGAAAAACTGTTTTTT.

A few counts support this clone. J is TRBJ1-5 and V is TRBV28; tentative D call: TRBD1 (6 bases). The CDR3 consists of 15 residues. V was clipped by 3 bases and J by 7 bases, with 16 bases between them. CDR1 and CDR2 (germline): MDHEN, SYDVKM. CDR3 DNA sequence: TGTGCCAGCAGTTTCGGGGGAGGGGGGGAGCAGCCCCAGCATTTT. This sequence encodes CASSFGGGGEQPQHF.

This chain uses TRBV30 with TRBJ1-3; D is possibly TRBD1 (5 bases). Trimming shortened V by 1 base and J by 0 bases, and 10 bases separated the two germline ends. Germline CDR1 reads GTSNPN; CDR2 reads SVGIG (reference sequence). The CDR3 totals 15 residues. CDR3 in DNA: TGTGCCTGGAGTGCGACAGCCCTCTCTGGAAACACCATATATTTT. Its translation: CAWSATALSGNTIYF.

DNA of the CDR3: TGTGCCAGCGGTGTAGCGGGAGTACACTACGAGCAGTACTTC. This encodes CASGVAGVHYEQYF. This chain uses TRBV5-4 with TRBJ2-7; 9 bases agree with TRBD2. This CDR3 is 14 amino acids long. V was pared by 7 bases and J by 3 bases, with 8 bases of the junction left unmatched. Germline CDR1 and CDR2: SGHNT and YYREEE (reference sequence).

This chain connects TRBV7-3 to TRBJ2-7; 7 bases agree with TRBD1. Losses at the gene ends were 2 bases for V and 5 bases for J; bases not matched to a gene: 3. Per germline, CDR1 SGHTA and CDR2 FQGTGA. The CDR3 sequence is 13 residues long. The CDR3 is CASSLDRVNEQYF. The CDR3 DNA sequence: TGTGCCAGCAGCTTAGACAGGGTCAACGAGCAGTACTTC. The whole variable domain, filled in from reference TRBV7-3 and TRBJ2-7, reads GAGVSQTPSNKVTEKGKYVELRCDPISGHTALYWYRQSLGQGPEFLIYFQGTGAADDSGLPNDRFFAVRPEGSVSTLKIQRTERGDSAVYLCASSLDRVNEQYFGPGTRLTVT.

The V gene is TRBV19, the J gene TRBJ2-5; maybe TRBD2 (6 bases). The J call is in doubt because the DNA end fits TRBJ2-7 better. The germline CDR1 and CDR2 sequences are LNHDA and SQIVND (reference sequence). This CDR3 has 15 residues. DNA of the CDR3: TGTGCCAGTAGTACAACCGGGACTGGTACCTACGAGCAGTACTTC. It encodes CASSTTGTGTYEQYF.